These 10 T cell receptor beta chains originate from one sample sequenced in a study of radiation and T cells in renal cell carcinoma (TCRdb year 2020). Receptor amplification or capture employed the immunoSEQ multiplex PCR assay. This immuneACCESS table, as held by TCRdb, lists in-frame sequences with V and J called but not all clones. Of the missing ones, under half trace to an unresolved V gene in checked studies; the others have no known cause. The sample includes approximately 170,000 clones, with around 89% observed a single time. 11% of the sample is taken by the ten largest. What the time point label conveys for this sample: blood 4 weeks post-SBRT, at nephrectomy. This specimen's treatment or condition label, interpreted: 15 Gy SBRT to primary tumor, nephrectomy 4 weeks later. The specimen comprised blood, sampled from a patient whose treatment included radiotherapy and nephrectomy. The receptors originated from a woman between 50 and 59 years old with renal cell carcinoma.

The V gene is TRBV27, the J gene TRBJ1-1, with D maybe TRBD1 (6 bases). CDR1 MNHEY and CDR2 SMNVEV come from the germline V gene (reference sequence). V lost 6 bases and J 3 bases, leaving 14 bases between the germline ends. CDR3 length: 14 residues. The CDR3 DNA follows: TGTGCCAGCAGCCGCTCAGGGGCTTACACTGAAGCTTTCTTT. This codes for CASSRSGAYTEAFF.

This chain links TRBV29-1 with TRBJ1-1, with D hard to call. CDR1 and CDR2 from the germline V gene are SQVTM and ANQGSEA. Trimming removed 7 bases from V and 8 bases from J, with 20 bases in between. The CDR3 runs 13 residues. As DNA, the CDR3 is TGCAGCGGGGCCCGTGTGACGGGCGTAGAAGCTTTCTTT. Protein: CSGARVTGVEAFF.

The chain has TRBV7-8 and TRBJ2-7, with a weak D call TRBD1 (5 bases). The CDR3 extends over 16 amino acids. V lost 0 bases to trimming and J lost 3 bases, with 15 bases between them. Germline loops: CDR1 SGHVS, CDR2 FQNEAQ. The CDR3 here is CASSLAGRGALYEQYF. CDR3 in DNA: TGTGCCAGCAGCTTAGCGGGTCGTGGGGCCCTCTACGAGCAGTACTTC. Variable domain in full (rest from reference TRBV7-8 and TRBJ2-7): GAGVSQSPRYKVAKRGQDVALRCDPISGHVSLFWYQQALGQGPEFLTYFQNEAQLDKSGLPSDRFFAERPEGSVSTLKIQRTQQEDSAVYLCASSLAGRGALYEQYFGPGTRLTVT.

This clone was observed a handful of times. CDR3 sequence: CASSIGVSQPQHF. The CDR3 nucleotides read TGTGCCAGTAGTATCGGGGTAAGCCAGCCCCAGCATTTT. The chain carries TRBV19 and TRBJ1-5; D is ambiguous. Germline V gene data show CDR1 as LNHDA and CDR2 as SQIVND (reference sequence). The length of the CDR3 is 13 residues. V shed 3 bases and J shed 7 bases, with 10 bases lying between them.

The chain is built from TRBV5-1 and TRBJ2-5; D unresolved. The germline V gene has CDR1 SGHRS and CDR2 YFSETQ. The CDR3 has 13 residues. The germline V and J ends were trimmed by 3 bases and 4 bases, with 10 bases remaining between them. The CDR3 nucleotides are TGCGCCAGCAGCTCGACCCAGGCAGAGACCCAGTACTTC. Translating gives CASSSTQAETQYF.

The genes are TRBV6-6 and TRBJ2-5; D gene unclear. The germline V and J ends were trimmed by 8 bases and 7 bases, with 8 bases remaining between them. Germline V gives CDR1 MNHNY, CDR2 SVGAGI (reference sequence). The CDR3 has 10 amino acids. This CDR3 reads CASGFGTQYF. The CDR3 nucleotides are TGTGCCAGCGGGTTCGGGACCCAGTACTTC.

The chain recombines TRBV5-1 with TRBJ1-2; D might be TRBD1 (6 bases). The CDR3 totals 14 residues. V lost 0 bases and J 7 bases, leaving 13 bases between the germline ends. CDR1 and CDR2 from the germline V gene are SGHRS and YFSETQ. The CDR3, as DNA: TGCGCCAGCAGCTTGGATAACAGGGTAGCTGGCTACACCTTC. Its translation: CASSLDNRVAGYTF.

This sequence joins TRBV27 and TRBJ2-6, with D possibly TRBD2 on 5 matching bases. V was clipped by 4 bases and J by 4 bases, with 14 bases between them. This CDR3 region has 16 residues. Germline values: CDR1 MNHEY, CDR2 SMNVEV (reference sequence). The CDR3 protein is CASSSRPSGGANVLTF. DNA for the CDR3: TGTGCCAGCAGTTCCCGACCCTCGGGGGGGGCCAACGTCCTGACTTTC.

The count of this clone is one. The chain is built from TRBV4-1 and TRBJ2-3; D gene unclear. The CDR3 spans 15 residues. Germline loops: CDR1 MGHRA, CDR2 YSYEKL. Trimming pared 3 bases from V and 0 bases from J, leaving 10 bases between. The CDR3: CASSQATASTDTQYF. CDR3 nucleotides: TGCGCCAGCAGCCAGGCTACAGCTAGCACAGATACGCAGTATTTT.

This clone occurred once. This chain joins TRBV19 and TRBJ2-3, with TRBD1 as a possible D gene (5 bases). The CDR3 has 14 residues. The germline V and J ends were trimmed by 8 bases and 0 bases, with 12 bases remaining between them. CDR1 is LNHDA, CDR2 SQIVND, per germline (reference sequence). CDR3 residues: CASGFAGSTDTQYF. CDR3 in DNA: TGTGCCAGTGGGTTTGCAGGGAGCACAGATACGCAGTATTTT.